This T cell receptor beta chain emerged from a study of T cells after yellow fever vaccination. About this clonotype: The antigen remains undetermined.

Production of TCR cDNA was by 5'RACE template switching, which also added a universal primer site and UMIs. TCRdb reprocessed the 5' RACE reads with MiXCR, giving one entry per CDR3 protein. The table has 300,000 or so distinct CDR3 sequences, approximately 12% seen once. Study results and limitations: Contaminants from the bulk population, in the form of abundant clonotypes, could be found in FACS-sorted repertoires.

Here the sequenced sample was CD4+ T cells sorted from PBMCs, taken 45 days after the yellow fever booster vaccination. The TCR originated in a man aged 25 to 45 who received the YFV17D yellow fever vaccine.

This CDR3 reads CASSSGQGTTSLQYF. The CDR3 bases are TGTGCCAGCAGTTCCGGACAGGGAACGACTAGCTTGCAGTATTTT. The rearrangement joins TRBV12-3 or TRBV12-4 to TRBJ2-3; D perhaps matches TRBD1 (8 bases). The CDR3 totals 15 residues. V lost 4 bases and J 11 bases, leaving 22 bases between the germline ends.